This TCR beta chain is from a study of blood T cell repertoires in COVID-19. Profiling relied on immunoSEQ multiplex PCR, and the TCRdb table lists in-frame clones only, not all of them. The sample has 150,000 to 200,000 clones; over 75% are singletons. The CDR3 is made up of 16 amino acids. V lost 7 bases and J lost 0; bases outside the gene matches: 6. Germline loops: CDR1 LNHDA, CDR2 SQIVND (reference sequence). A Seattle source enrolled patients during active infection and followed them longitudinally. The clonotype was recovered from a person aged 70 to 80 with COVID-19, enrolled during active disease. The rearrangement joins TRBV19 to TRBJ2-6; 7 positions agree with TRBD1. Sequenced material: peripheral blood. This CDR3 reads CASTRTGHSGANVLTF. CDR3 bases: TGTGCCAGTACTAGGACAGGACACTCTGGGGCCAACGTCCTGACTTTC.